The 8 T cell receptor beta chains listed next were all sequenced from one sample in a study of cytomegalovirus exposure and HLA in healthy donors. Primers for the PCR totalled 60 Vbeta and 13 Jbeta. Produced via immunoSEQ multiplex PCR; TCRdb's table is partial and in-frame only. The top ten clones hold under 5.5% of a sample with fewer than 150,000 clones, approximately 71% of them seen once. The material sequenced was PBMCs. The receptors originated from a woman aged 50 to 60 in good health and CMV-seronegative.

J is TRBJ2-5 and V is TRBV7-9; 10 positions match TRBD1. The assigned J gene may be wrong: the sequence end matches TRBJ2-7 better. Germline values: CDR1 SEHNR, CDR2 FQNEAQ (reference sequence). The CDR3 extends over 12 amino acids. The CDR3 loop is CSSGTGVHEQYF. For the CDR3, the DNA is TGTTCCTCCGGGACAGGGGTCCACGAGCAGTACTTC.

The chain links TRBV30 to TRBJ1-2; 7 bases agree with TRBD1. The V segment lost 3 bases and the J segment 2 bases; nucleotides outside the gene matches: 6. The length of the CDR3 is 14 residues. From germline, CDR1 is GTSNPN and CDR2 SVGIG (reference sequence). The CDR3 reads CAWRRDSNNYGYTF. DNA for the CDR3: TGTGCCTGGAGACGGGACAGTAACAACTATGGCTACACCTTC.

This clone was recorded a few times. The chain employs TRBV19 and TRBJ1-1, with D hard to call. The germline V gene has CDR1 LNHDA and CDR2 SQIVND (reference sequence). The CDR3 is made up of 13 amino acids. The germline V and J ends were trimmed by 6 bases and 2 bases, with 10 bases remaining between them. The CDR3 DNA reads as TGTGCCAGTAGAACTGACACTAACACTGAAGCTTTCTTT. As protein: CASRTDTNTEAFF.

The V and J genes are TRBV13 and TRBJ1-1, with D perhaps TRBD1 (6 bases). The CDR3 length is 17 residues. Trimming shortened V by 5 bases and J by 1 base, and 20 bases separated the two germline ends. The germline V gene has CDR1 PRHDT and CDR2 FYEKMQ (reference sequence). The CDR3 coding sequence is TGTGCCAGCAGCCCCACAGGGTCTGGTCAATCGAACACTGAAGCTTTCTTT. It encodes CASSPTGSGQSNTEAFF.

In the case of this clone: Just one base apart from a much larger clone, this may be a read error. V and J are TRBV27 and TRBJ2-2; 8 bases match TRBD2. In germline, CDR1 is MNHEY, CDR2 SMNVEV (reference sequence). This CDR3 region has 14 residues. Trimming removed 6 bases from V and 0 bases from J; junction bases left unmatched: 0. CDR3 amino acids: CASSGGANTGELFF. The CDR3 nucleotides read TGTGCCAGCAGCGGGGGGGCGAACACCGGGGAGCTGTTTTTT.

The chain recombines TRBV11-3 with TRBJ2-5; TRBD1 agrees at 7 bases. The CDR3 loop spans 14 amino acids. Germline V gene sequence: CDR1 SGHNT, CDR2 YENEEA. With V trimmed by 5 bases and J by 2 bases, 5 bases remained unmatched. CDR3 in amino acids: CASSARDSQETQYF. CDR3 nucleotide sequence: TGTGCCAGCAGCGCCCGGGACAGTCAAGAGACCCAGTACTTC.

This chain joins TRBV19 and TRBJ1-5; TRBD1 agrees at 7 bases. Unmatched junction bases numbered 5, after V lost 6 bases and J lost 9 bases. CDR3 length equals 12 residues. Germline CDR1 LNHDA, CDR2 SQIVND (reference sequence). CDR3 residues: CASRGGRWPQHF. For the CDR3, the DNA is TGTGCCAGTAGAGGGGGCCGGTGGCCCCAGCATTTT.

V and J are TRBV6-5 and TRBJ2-5, with D tentatively TRBD2 (5 bases). V dropped 0 bases and J dropped 4 bases, with 15 bases sitting between them. Germline V gene sequence: CDR1 MNHEY, CDR2 SVGAGI. There are 16 residues in the CDR3. CDR3 sequence reads: CASSYSKADLGETQYF. CDR3 bases: TGTGCCAGCAGTTACTCAAAAGCGGACCTAGGAGAGACCCAGTACTTC.